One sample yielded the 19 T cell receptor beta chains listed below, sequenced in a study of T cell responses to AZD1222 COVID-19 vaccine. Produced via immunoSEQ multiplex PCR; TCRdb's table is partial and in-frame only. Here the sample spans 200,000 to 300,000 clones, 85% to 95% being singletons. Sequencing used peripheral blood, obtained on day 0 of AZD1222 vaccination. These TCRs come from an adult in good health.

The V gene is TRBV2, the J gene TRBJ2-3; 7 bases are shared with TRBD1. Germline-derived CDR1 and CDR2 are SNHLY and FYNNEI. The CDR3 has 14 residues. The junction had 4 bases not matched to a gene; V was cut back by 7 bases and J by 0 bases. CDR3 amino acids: CASKGDRSTDTQYF. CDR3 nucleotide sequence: TGTGCCAGCAAGGGGGACAGAAGCACAGATACGCAGTATTTT. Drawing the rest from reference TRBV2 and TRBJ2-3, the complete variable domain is EPEVTQTPSHQVTQMGQEVILRCVPISNHLYFYWYRQILGQKVEFLVSFYNNEISEKSEIFDDQFSVERPDGSNFTLKIRSTKLEDSAMYFCASKGDRSTDTQYFGPGTRLTVL.

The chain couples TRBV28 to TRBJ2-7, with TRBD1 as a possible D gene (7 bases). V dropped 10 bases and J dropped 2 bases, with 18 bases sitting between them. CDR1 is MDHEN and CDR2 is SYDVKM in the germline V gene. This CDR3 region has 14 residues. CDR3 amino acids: CATRGGGRPYEQYF. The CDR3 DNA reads TGTGCCACCCGAGGAGGGGGCCGACCCTACGAGCAGTACTTC. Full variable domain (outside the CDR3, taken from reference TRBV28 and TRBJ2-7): DVKVTQSSRYLVKRTGEKVFLECVQDMDHENMFWYRQDPGLGLRLIYFSYDVKMKEKGDIPEGYSVSREKKERFSLILESASTNQTSMYLCATRGGGRPYEQYFGPGTRLTVT.

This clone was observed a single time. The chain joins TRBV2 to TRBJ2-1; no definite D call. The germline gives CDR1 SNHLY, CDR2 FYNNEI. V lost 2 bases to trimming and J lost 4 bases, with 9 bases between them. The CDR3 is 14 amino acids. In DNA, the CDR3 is TGTGCCAGCAGTGAAAGGACCTCTTACAATGAGCAGTTCTTC. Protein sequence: CASSERTSYNEQFF.

This CDR3 reads CASSGQGWDEQFF. In DNA form, the CDR3 reads TGTGCCAGCAGCGGACAGGGATGGGATGAGCAGTTCTTC. The chain is built from TRBV7-2 and TRBJ2-1, with 8 bases aligning to TRBD1. The CDR3 runs 13 residues. V was pared by 5 bases and J by 8 bases, with 5 bases of the junction left unmatched. Germline CDR1 is SGHTA and CDR2 is FQGNSA.

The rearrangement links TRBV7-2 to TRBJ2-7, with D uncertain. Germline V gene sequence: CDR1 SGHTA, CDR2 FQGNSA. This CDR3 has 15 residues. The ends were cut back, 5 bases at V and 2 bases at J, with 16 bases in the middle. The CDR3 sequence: CASSPNTALAYEQYF. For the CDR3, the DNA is TGTGCCAGCAGCCCGAACACGGCTTTGGCCTACGAGCAGTACTTC.

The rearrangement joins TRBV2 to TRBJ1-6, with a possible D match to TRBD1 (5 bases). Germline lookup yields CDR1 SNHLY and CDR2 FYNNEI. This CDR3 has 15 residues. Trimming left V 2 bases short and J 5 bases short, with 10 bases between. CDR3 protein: CASSEQGVDNSPLHF. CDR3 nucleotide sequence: TGTGCCAGCAGTGAACAAGGGGTCGATAATTCACCCCTCCACTTT.

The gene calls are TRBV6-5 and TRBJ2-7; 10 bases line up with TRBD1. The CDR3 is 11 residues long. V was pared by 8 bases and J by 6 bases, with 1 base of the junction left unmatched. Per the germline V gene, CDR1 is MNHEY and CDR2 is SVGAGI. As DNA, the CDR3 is TGTGCCAGCGACAGGGGGCTCGAGCAGTACTTC. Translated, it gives CASDRGLEQYF.

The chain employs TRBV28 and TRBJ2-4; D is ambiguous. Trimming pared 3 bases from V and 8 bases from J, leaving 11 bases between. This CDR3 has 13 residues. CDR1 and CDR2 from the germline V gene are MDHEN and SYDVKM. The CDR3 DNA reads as TGTGCCAGCAGTTTGGTTAGGGTTGACATTCAGTACTTC. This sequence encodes CASSLVRVDIQYF.

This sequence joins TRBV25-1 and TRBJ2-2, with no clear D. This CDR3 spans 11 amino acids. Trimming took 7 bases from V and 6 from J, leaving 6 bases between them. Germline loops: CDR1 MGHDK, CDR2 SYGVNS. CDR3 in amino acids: CASTRSGELFF. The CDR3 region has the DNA TGTGCCAGCACCCGATCCGGGGAGCTGTTTTTT.

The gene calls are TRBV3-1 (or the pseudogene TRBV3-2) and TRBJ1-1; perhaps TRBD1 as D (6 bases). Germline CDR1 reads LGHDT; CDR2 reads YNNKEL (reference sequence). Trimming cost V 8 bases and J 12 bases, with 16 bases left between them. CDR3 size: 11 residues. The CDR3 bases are TGTGCCAGCCAGAAGGGGGGTAGTTCTTTCTTT. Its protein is CASQKGGSSFF.

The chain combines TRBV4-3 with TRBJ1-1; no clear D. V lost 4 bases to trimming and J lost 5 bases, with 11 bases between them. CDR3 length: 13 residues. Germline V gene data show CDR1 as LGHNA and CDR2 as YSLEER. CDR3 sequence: CASSRDQRTEAFF. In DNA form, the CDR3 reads TGCGCCAGCAGCCGCGATCAGAGGACTGAAGCTTTCTTT.

This chain's CDR3 is CASRVRATEAFF. DNA for the CDR3: TGTGCCAGCAGGGTGAGGGCCACTGAAGCTTTCTTT. The chain employs TRBV28 and TRBJ1-1; no clear D gene. Trimming took 6 bases from V and 4 from J, leaving 9 bases between them. The CDR3 contains 12 residues. From germline, CDR1 is MDHEN and CDR2 SYDVKM.

CDR3 bases: TGTGCGTCAAGTGGGAATCAGCCCCAGCATTTT. Translating it yields CASSGNQPQHF. The chain is built from TRBV6-5 and TRBJ1-5; D ambiguous. Germline CDR1 reads MNHEY; CDR2 reads SVGAGI. This CDR3 spans 11 amino acids.

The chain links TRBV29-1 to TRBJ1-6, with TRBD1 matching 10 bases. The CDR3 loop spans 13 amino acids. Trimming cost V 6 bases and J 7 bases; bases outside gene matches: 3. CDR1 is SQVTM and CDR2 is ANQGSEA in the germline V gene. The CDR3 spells CSVGTGVNSPLHF. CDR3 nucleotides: TGCAGCGTCGGGACAGGGGTGAATTCACCCCTCCACTTT.

The DNA of the CDR3 is TGCGCCAGCAGCTTAGAGCGGGGGGGCACAGATACGCAGTATTTT. This encodes CASSLERGGTDTQYF. The chain couples TRBV5-1 to TRBJ2-3; the match to TRBD2 covers 9 bases. CDR3 length: 15 residues. The J segment lost 1 base and the V segment lost 2 bases, leaving 2 bases of the junction unmatched. Germline-derived CDR1 and CDR2 are SGHRS and YFSETQ. The full variable domain, in which reference TRBV5-1 and TRBJ2-3 provide the parts outside the CDR3, is KAGVTQTPRYLIKTRGQQVTLSCSPISGHRSVSWYQQTPGQGLQFLFEYFSETQRNKGNFPGRFSGRQFSNSRSEMNVSTLELGDSALYLCASSLERGGTDTQYFGPGTRLTVL.

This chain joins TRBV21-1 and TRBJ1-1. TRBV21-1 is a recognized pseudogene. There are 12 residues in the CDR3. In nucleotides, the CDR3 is TGTGCCAGCAGTGGGAGAAACACTGAAGCTTTCTTT. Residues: CASSGRNTEAFF.

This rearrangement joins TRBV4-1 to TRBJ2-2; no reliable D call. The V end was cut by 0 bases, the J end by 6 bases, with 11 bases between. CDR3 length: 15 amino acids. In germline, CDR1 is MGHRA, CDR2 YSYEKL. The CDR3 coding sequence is TGCGCCAGCAGCCAAGAACGCCTAGGCCCCGGGGAGCTGTTTTTT. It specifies CASSQERLGPGELFF.

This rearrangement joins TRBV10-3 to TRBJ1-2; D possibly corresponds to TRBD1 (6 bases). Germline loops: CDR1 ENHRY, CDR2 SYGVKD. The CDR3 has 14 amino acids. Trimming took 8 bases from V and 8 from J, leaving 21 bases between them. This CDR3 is CAIRFGGGAGGYTF. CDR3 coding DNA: TGTGCCATCCGATTTGGGGGGGGCGCAGGCGGCTACACCTTC.

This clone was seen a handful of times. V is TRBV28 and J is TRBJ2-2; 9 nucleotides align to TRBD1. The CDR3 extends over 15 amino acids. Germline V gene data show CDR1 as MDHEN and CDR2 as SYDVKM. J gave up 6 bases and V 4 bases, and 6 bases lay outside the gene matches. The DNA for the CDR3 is TGTGCCAGCAGTTCCGCCGGGACAGGGTCCGGGGAGCTGTTTTTT. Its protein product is CASSSAGTGSGELFF.